One sample yielded the 7 T cell receptor beta chains listed below, sequenced in a study of cytomegalovirus exposure and HLA in healthy donors. 13 Jbeta primers and 60 Vbeta primers were used for the PCR. Repertoires were generated with immunoSEQ multiplex PCR, while TCRdb's copy carries only in-frame clones and drops some. The sample gives some 180,000 clones, around 83% of which show up once; about 1.7% is in the top ten. Sequencing was done on a sample of PBMCs. The receptors originated from a man aged 35-49 years in good health and CMV-seropositive.

The CDR3 here is CAWNPAGGIEKLFF. For the CDR3, the DNA is TGTGCCTGGAATCCTGCGGGAGGGATTGAAAAACTGTTTTTT. The chain recombines TRBV30 with TRBJ1-4; D is unresolved. CDR1 GTSNPN and CDR2 SVGIG come from the germline V gene (reference sequence). Deletions cut 4 bases from V and 7 bases from J, with 16 bases between. The CDR3 consists of 14 residues. Supplemented by reference TRBV30 and TRBJ1-4, the full variable domain reads SQTIHQWPATLVQPVGSPLSLECTVEGTSNPNLYWYRQAAGRGLQLLFYSVGIGQISSEVPQNLSASRPQDRQFILSSKKLLLSDSGFYLCAWNPAGGIEKLFFGSGTQLSVL.

The gene calls are TRBV2 and TRBJ1-2, with D uncertain. The V end lost 8 bases, the J end lost 8 bases, and 9 bases lay between the germline ends. The V gene's germline CDR1 is SNHLY and CDR2 FYNNEI. This CDR3 spans 10 amino acids. The CDR3: CASRGEGYTF. The CDR3 coding sequence is TGTGCCAGCCGGGGTGAAGGCTACACCTTC.

This chain connects TRBV4-1 to TRBJ1-2; perhaps TRBD1 as D (6 bases). CDR1 is MGHRA, CDR2 YSYEKL, per germline. The CDR3 totals 15 residues. V was pared by 1 base and J by 0 bases, with 9 bases between. The CDR3 DNA reads TGCGCCAGCAGCCAAGTCGGGACAACTAACTATGGCTACACCTTC. Its translation is CASSQVGTTNYGYTF.

The chain employs TRBV13 and TRBJ2-7; 7 bases match TRBD1. Germline-derived CDR1 and CDR2 are PRHDT and FYEKMQ (reference sequence). The CDR3 is 15 amino acids. V gave up 4 bases and J gave up 7 bases; unmatched junction bases: 13. The CDR3 bases are TGTGCCAGCAGCTCGCGGACAGGCCCCCAGAGGGAGCAGTACTTC. Translating it yields CASSSRTGPQREQYF.

V and J are TRBV5-4 and TRBJ2-7; TRBD1 matches 8 bases. Germline CDR1 is SGHNT and CDR2 is YYREEE (reference sequence). V shed 4 bases and J 0 bases; nucleotides not matched to a gene: 3. The CDR3 length is 14 residues. The CDR3 bases are TGTGCCAGCAGCCCGGGACAGGTCTCCTACGAGCAGTACTTC. This encodes CASSPGQVSYEQYF.

This chain joins TRBV7-2 and TRBJ2-7; 9 positions match TRBD2. The germline gives CDR1 SGHTA, CDR2 FQGNSA. The CDR3 spans 16 residues. Trimming removed 3 bases from V and 5 bases from J; junction bases left unmatched: 11. This CDR3 is CASSLVAGVTSHEQYF. As DNA, the CDR3 is TGTGCCAGCAGCTTGGTAGCGGGAGTGACATCCCACGAGCAGTACTTC.

For the CDR3, the DNA is TGTGCCAGCTCACCACCGCGGCAGGGGTCCTGGGAGCAGTACTTC. It specifies CASSPPRQGSWEQYF. The chain uses TRBV18 and TRBJ2-7, with a weak D call TRBD1 (6 bases). The CDR3 consists of 15 residues. The germline gives CDR1 KGHSH, CDR2 LQKENI. V was trimmed by 0 bases and J by 7 bases, leaving 16 bases between them.